These T cell receptor beta chains were read from a single sample in a study of T-cell reconstitution after alpha-beta-depleted transplantation in children. TCRdb reprocessed the PCR reads with MiXCR, giving one entry per CDR3 protein. The sample shows 150,000 to 200,000 distinct CDR3 sequences, approximately 7% of them seen only once. Sample: PBMCs from the stem cell graft donor, taken from the stem cell graft. The receptors derive from a human donor who donated a stem cell graft to a child with Wiskott-Aldrich syndrome. Both conserved end residues are part of each CDR3. The D gene is left open where the match is weak. Clone size is stated in some rows and not others, as once, few, many or a class when expanded.

v_gene,j_gene,d_gene,abundance,CDR3nt,CDR3aa
TRBV12-3/TRBV12-4,TRBJ2-6,.,many,TGTGCCAGCAGACCCCGTATAGTCCGCTCTGGGGCCAACGTCCTGACTTTC,CASRPRIVRSGANVLTF
TRBV20-1,TRBJ2-6,.,many,TGCAGTGCTAGAACAGGGAGTTTCGGCGTCCTGACTTTC,CSARTGSFGVLTF
TRBV29-1,TRBJ1-2,TRBD1,many,TGCAGCGTTGAAGGGCTGGACAGGGGTATGGTGAACTATGGCTACACCTTC,CSVEGLDRGMVNYGYTF
TRBV20-1,TRBJ2-7,.,many,TGCAGTGTTGGGGCAGGTCCTTTATACGAGCAGTACTTC,CSVGAGPLYEQYF
TRBV12-3/TRBV12-4,TRBJ1-1,TRBD1,many,TGTGCCAGCAGTTTAAGACAGGGGACCACTGAAGCTTTCTTT,CASSLRQGTTEAFF
TRBV13,TRBJ2-6,.,many,TGTGCCAGCAGCTTTGGAGGGACTGGGGCCAACGTCCTGACTTTC,CASSFGGTGANVLTF
TRBV20-1,TRBJ1-1,TRBD1,many,TGCAGTGCTCCCGCAGGGCGGGACAGGGTGGGCACTGAAGCTTTCTTT,CSAPAGRDRVGTEAFF
TRBV6-1,TRBJ2-5,TRBD1,many,TGTGCCAGCAGTCCAGGGACAGGGGACTCAAAGCAGTACTTC,CASSPGTGDSKQYF
TRBV27,TRBJ2-6,.,many,TGTGCCAGCAGTTTAGAAGATTCTGGGGCCAACGTCCTGACTTTC,CASSLEDSGANVLTF
TRBV7-2,TRBJ2-2,.,few,TGTGCCAGCGGGGGGGCAGGGCGCACCGGGGAGCTGTTTTTT,CASGGAGRTGELFF
TRBV20-1,TRBJ2-7,TRBD1,many,TGCAGTGCTAGACCGGACAGGTCTCCTTACGAGCAGTACTTC,CSARPDRSPYEQYF
TRBV5-1,TRBJ2-6,TRBD1,.,TGCGCCAGCAGCTTGCCCCGCCGGAACACAGGGGGCGCTGGGGCCAACGTCCTGACTTTC,CASSLPRRNTGGAGANVLTF
TRBV7-9,TRBJ2-7,.,.,TGTGCCAGCAGAGGCAGTTCCTACGAGCAGTACTTC,CASRGSSYEQYF
TRBV5-1,TRBJ1-5,.,many,TGCGCCAGCAGCTTAGAGGGACATCAGCCCCAGCATTTT,CASSLEGHQPQHF
TRBV12-3/TRBV12-4,TRBJ2-1,.,many,TGTGCCAGCAGTTTAAGCCCCGGGGCCTACAATGAGCAGTTCTTC,CASSLSPGAYNEQFF
TRBV29-1,TRBJ2-3,TRBD1,many,TGCAGCGTTGAAGCTGAGGGGGCTACAGATACGCAGTATTTT,CSVEAEGATDTQYF
TRBV20-1,TRBJ2-7,.,many,TGCAGTGCTAGTACATCCCCGGGCTACGAGCAGTACTTC,CSASTSPGYEQYF
TRBV20-1,TRBJ2-1,.,many,TGCAGTGCTAGATCCGACGGAAATGAGCAGTTCTTC,CSARSDGNEQFF